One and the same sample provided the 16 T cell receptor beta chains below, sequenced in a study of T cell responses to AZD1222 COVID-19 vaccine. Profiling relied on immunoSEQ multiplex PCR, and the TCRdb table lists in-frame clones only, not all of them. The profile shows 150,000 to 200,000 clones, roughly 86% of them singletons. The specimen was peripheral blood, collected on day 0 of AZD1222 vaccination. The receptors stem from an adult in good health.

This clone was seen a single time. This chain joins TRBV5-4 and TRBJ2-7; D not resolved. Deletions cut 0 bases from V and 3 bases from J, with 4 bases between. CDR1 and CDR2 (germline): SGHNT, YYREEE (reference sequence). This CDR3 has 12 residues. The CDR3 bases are TGTGCCAGCAGCTTGGGGGACTACGAGCAGTACTTC. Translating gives CASSLGDYEQYF.

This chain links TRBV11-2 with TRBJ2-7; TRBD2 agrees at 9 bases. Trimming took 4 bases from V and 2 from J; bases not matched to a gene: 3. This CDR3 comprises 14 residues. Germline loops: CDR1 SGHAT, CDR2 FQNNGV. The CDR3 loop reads CASSWTSAAYEQYF. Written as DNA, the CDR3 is TGTGCCAGCAGCTGGACTAGCGCTGCCTACGAGCAGTACTTC. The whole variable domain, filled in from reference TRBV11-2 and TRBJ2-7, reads EAGVAQSPRYKIIEKRQSVAFWCNPISGHATLYWYQQILGQGPKLLIQFQNNGVVDDSQLPKDRFSAERLKGVDSTLKIQPAKLEDSAVYLCASSWTSAAYEQYFGPGTRLTVT.

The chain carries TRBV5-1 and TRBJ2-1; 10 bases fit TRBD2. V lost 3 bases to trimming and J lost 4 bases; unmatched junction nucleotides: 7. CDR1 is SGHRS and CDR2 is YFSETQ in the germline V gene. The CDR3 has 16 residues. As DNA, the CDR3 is TGCGCCAGCAGCTCTACTTCTAGCGGGAGTTACAATGAGCAGTTCTTC. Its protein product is CASSSTSSGSYNEQFF. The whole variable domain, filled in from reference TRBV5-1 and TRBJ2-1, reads KAGVTQTPRYLIKTRGQQVTLSCSPISGHRSVSWYQQTPGQGLQFLFEYFSETQRNKGNFPGRFSGRQFSNSRSEMNVSTLELGDSALYLCASSSTSSGSYNEQFFGPGTRLTVL.

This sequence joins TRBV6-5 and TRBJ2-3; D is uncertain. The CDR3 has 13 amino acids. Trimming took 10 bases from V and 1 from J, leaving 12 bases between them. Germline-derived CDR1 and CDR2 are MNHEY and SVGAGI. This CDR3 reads CATFGAGTDTQYF. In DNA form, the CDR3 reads TGTGCCACCTTTGGCGCGGGCACAGATACGCAGTATTTT.

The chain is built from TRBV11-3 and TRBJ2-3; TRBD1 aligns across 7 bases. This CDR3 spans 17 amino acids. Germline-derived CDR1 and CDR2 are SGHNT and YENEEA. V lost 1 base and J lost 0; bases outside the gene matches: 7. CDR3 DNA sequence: TGTGCCAGCAGCTTAGGTGGGACAGCAATTAGCACAGATACGCAGTATTTT. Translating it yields CASSLGGTAISTDTQYF.

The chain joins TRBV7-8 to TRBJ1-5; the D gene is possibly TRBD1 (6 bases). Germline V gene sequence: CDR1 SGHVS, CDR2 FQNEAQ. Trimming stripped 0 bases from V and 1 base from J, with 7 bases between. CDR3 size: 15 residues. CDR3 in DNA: TGTGCCAGCAGCTTAGCCGACAGGAGCAATCAGCCCCAGCATTTT. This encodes CASSLADRSNQPQHF. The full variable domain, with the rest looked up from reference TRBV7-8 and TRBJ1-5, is GAGVSQSPRYKVAKRGQDVALRCDPISGHVSLFWYQQALGQGPEFLTYFQNEAQLDKSGLPSDRFFAERPEGSVSTLKIQRTQQEDSAVYLCASSLADRSNQPQHFGDGTRLSIL.

The CDR3 nucleotides read TGTGCCAGCAGCCGAACAAGGGGAAGCAATCAGCCCCAGCATTTT. It is translated as CASSRTRGSNQPQHF. V and J are TRBV21-1 and TRBJ1-5; no DNA check was done on the table's D call, TRBD1. TRBV21-1 is noted as a pseudogene. This CDR3 is 15 amino acids long.

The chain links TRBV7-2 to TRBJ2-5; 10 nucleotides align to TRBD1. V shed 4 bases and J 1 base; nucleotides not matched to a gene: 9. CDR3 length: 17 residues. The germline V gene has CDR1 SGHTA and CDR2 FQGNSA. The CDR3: CASSSQRRTGGQETQYF. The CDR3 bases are TGTGCCAGCAGCTCGCAAAGACGGACAGGGGGCCAAGAGACCCAGTACTTC.

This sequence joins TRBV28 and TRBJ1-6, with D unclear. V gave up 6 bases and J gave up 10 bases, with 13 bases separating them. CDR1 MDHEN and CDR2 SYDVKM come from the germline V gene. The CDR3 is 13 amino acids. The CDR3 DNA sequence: TGTGCCAGCAGCCTGAACGGACCATCACCCCTCCACTTT. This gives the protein CASSLNGPSPLHF.

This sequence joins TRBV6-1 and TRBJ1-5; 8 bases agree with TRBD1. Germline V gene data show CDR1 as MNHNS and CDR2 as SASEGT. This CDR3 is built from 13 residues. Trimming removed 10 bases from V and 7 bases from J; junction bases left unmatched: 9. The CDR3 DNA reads TGTGCCACCTCAACAGGGGGTAGACAGCCCCAGCATTTT. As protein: CATSTGGRQPQHF.

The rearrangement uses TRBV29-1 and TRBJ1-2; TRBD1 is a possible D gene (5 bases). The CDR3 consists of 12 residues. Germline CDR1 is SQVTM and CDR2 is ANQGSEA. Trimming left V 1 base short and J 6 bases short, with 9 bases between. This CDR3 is CSVEGGGNGYTF. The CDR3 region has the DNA TGCAGCGTTGAAGGCGGGGGTAATGGCTACACCTTC.

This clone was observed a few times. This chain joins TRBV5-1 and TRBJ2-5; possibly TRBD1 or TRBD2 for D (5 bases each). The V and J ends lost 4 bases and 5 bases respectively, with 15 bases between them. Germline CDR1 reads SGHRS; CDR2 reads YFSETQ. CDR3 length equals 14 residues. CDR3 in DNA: TGCGCCAGCAGCCAGAGGGTGGGGGAGGAGACCCAGTACTTC. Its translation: CASSQRVGEETQYF.

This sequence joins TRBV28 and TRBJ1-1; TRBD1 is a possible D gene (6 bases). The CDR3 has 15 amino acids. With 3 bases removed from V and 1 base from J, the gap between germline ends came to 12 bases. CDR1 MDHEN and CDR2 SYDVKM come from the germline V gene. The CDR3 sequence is CASSFEGETNTEAFF. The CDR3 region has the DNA TGTGCCAGCAGTTTTGAGGGGGAGACGAACACTGAAGCTTTCTTT. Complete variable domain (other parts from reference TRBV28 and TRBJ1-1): DVKVTQSSRYLVKRTGEKVFLECVQDMDHENMFWYRQDPGLGLRLIYFSYDVKMKEKGDIPEGYSVSREKKERFSLILESASTNQTSMYLCASSFEGETNTEAFFGQGTRLTVV.

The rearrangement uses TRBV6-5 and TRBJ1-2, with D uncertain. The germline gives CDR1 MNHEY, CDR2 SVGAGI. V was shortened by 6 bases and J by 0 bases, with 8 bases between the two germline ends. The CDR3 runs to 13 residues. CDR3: CASRQTSNYGYTF. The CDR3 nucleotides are TGTGCCAGCAGACAAACTTCTAACTATGGCTACACCTTC.

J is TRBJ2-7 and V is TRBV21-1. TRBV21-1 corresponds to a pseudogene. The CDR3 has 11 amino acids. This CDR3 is CASSKTNEQYF. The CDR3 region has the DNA TGTGCCAGCAGCAAAACCAACGAGCAGTACTTC.

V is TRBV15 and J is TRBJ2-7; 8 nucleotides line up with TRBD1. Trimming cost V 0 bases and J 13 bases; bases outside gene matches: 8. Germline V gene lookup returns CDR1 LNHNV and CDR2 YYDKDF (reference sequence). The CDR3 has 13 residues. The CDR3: CATSRDRLTGDYF. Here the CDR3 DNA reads TGTGCCACCAGCAGAGATCGCCTGACAGGGGACTACTTC.